Sequencing of this TCR beta chain was carried out in a study of T cell responses to AZD1222 COVID-19 vaccine. Findings of the study overall: In the spike-specific TCR repertoire, nearly half reportedly target unmutated variant regions. Sampled repertoires all dated from after the peak T cell response.

Pooling of second doses given at about 4 or about 12 weeks was done. Points on this clone: Its matching antigen is unknown. One end of the junction varies from germline; a read error may be responsible.

Sequencing used immunoSEQ multiplex PCR; TCRdb keeps in-frame clones, though not all of them. The sample gives 150,000 to 200,000 clones, around 92% of which show up once; under 1.5% is in the top ten. Germline V gene lookup returns CDR1 MNHEY and CDR2 SVGEGT. The CDR3 has 11 residues. The clonotype was recovered from an adult who received the AZD1222 COVID-19 vaccine. The rearrangement links TRBV6-2 or TRBV6-3 to TRBJ1-1; no definite D call. Sequencing used peripheral blood, obtained 28 days after the second AZD1222 dose. The CDR3 protein is CASSNDPSRLF. CDR3 nucleotide sequence: TGTGCCAGCAGTAACGACCCGTCTCGATTGTTT.